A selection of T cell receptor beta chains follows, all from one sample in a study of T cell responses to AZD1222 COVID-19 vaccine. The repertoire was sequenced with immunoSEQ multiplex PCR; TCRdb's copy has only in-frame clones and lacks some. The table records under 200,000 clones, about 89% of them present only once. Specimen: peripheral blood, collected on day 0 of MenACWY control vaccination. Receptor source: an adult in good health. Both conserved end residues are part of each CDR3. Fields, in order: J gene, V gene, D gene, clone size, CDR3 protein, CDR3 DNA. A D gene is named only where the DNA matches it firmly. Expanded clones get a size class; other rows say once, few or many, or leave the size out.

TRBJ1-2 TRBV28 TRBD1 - CASSFDRAYGYTF TGTGCCAGCAGTTTTGACAGGGCCTATGGCTACACCTTC
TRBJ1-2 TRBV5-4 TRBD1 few CASSPPQTGLSGYTF TGTGCCAGCAGCCCGCCTCAGACAGGGCTCAGTGGCTACACCTTC
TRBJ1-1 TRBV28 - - CASSSYTEAFF TGTGCCAGCAGTTCGTACACTGAAGCTTTCTTT
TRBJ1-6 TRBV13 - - CASSLGPGSPLHF TGTGCCAGCAGCTTAGGGCCAGGTTCACCCCTCCACTTT
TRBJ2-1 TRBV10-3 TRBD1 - CAISFSGQGYNEQFF TGTGCCATCAGTTTCTCGGGACAGGGTTACAATGAGCAGTTCTTC
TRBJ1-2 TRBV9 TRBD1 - CASSSGTGKANYGYTF TGTGCCAGCAGCTCCGGGACAGGGAAAGCTAACTATGGCTACACCTTC
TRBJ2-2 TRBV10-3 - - CAISAGSGELFF TGTGCCATCAGTGCGGGATCCGGGGAGCTGTTTTTT
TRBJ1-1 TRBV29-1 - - CSVEDVGTEAFF TGCAGCGTTGAAGATGTGGGCACTGAAGCTTTCTTT
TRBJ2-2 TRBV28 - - CASSPGRPNTGELFF TGTGCCAGCAGCCCGGGAAGGCCGAACACCGGGGAGCTGTTTTTT
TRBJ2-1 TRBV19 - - CASSIAGGRYSYNEQFF TGTGCCAGTAGTATAGCGGGCGGCCGATACTCCTACAATGAGCAGTTCTTC
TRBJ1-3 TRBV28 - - CASSLPSDGNTIYF TGTGCCAGCAGTTTACCTTCAGATGGAAACACCATATATTTT
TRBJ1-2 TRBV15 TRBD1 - CATSRGTTGTYGYTF TGTGCCACCAGCAGGGGAACGACAGGGACCTATGGCTACACCTTC
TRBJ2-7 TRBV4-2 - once CASSQDAGVREQYF TGTGCCAGCAGCCAAGATGCAGGGGTCCGCGAGCAGTACTTC
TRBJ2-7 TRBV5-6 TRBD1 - CASSLRTGLSEQYF TGTGCCAGCAGCTTGAGGACAGGTTTAAGCGAGCAGTACTTC
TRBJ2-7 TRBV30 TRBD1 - CASDWTGTAYEQYF TGTGCCTCGGACTGGACAGGGACGGCCTACGAGCAGTACTTC
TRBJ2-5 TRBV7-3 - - CASSPPGGETQYF TGTGCCAGCAGCCCGCCCGGGGGAGAGACCCAGTACTTC
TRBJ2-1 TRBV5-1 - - CASSLSNEQFF TGCGCCAGCAGCTTGAGCAATGAGCAGTTCTTC
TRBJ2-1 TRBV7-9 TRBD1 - CASSYRDRPYNEQFF TGTGCCAGCTCGTACCGGGACAGGCCATACAATGAGCAGTTCTTC
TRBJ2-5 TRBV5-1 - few CASSFQETQYF TGCGCCAGCAGCTTCCAAGAGACCCAGTACTTC
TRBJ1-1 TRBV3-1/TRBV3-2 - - CASSQNTEAFF TGTGCCAGCAGCCAAAACACTGAAGCTTTCTTT
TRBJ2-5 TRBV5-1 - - CASSPRDQETQYF TGCGCCAGCAGCCCTAGGGACCAAGAGACCCAGTACTTC
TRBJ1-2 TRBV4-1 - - CASSQGLTERTGGYTF TGCGCCAGCAGCCAAGGCCTGACGGAACGGACGGGGGGCTACACCTTC
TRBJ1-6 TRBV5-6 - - CASSRGGGLNNSPLHF TGTGCCAGCAGCCGCGGAGGGGGGTTGAATAATTCACCCCTCCACTTT
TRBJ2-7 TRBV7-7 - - CASSLAGSYEQYF TGTGCCAGCAGCTTGGCAGGGTCCTACGAGCAGTACTTC
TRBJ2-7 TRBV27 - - CASSLSIGDPGEQYF TGTGCCAGCAGTTTATCGATAGGGGACCCCGGTGAGCAGTACTTC